The clone carrying this TCR beta chain was found many times. Its antigen is undetermined. This CDR3 contains 14 residues. Trimming removed 2 bases at V and 8 bases at J, with 13 bases between. Germline CDR1 is SEHNR and CDR2 is FQNEAQ (reference sequence). These data are taken from a study of response to subunit inactivated influenza vaccine. TCRdb used MiXCR to reprocess the RT-PCR reads, holding one entry per CDR3 protein. The repertoire holds more than 250,000 distinct CDR3 sequences, with about a fifth as singletons. Notes on the study in general: A suggestion made by the authors is that each seasonal influenza vaccination recruits few new T cells.

J is TRBJ1-3 and V is TRBV7-9; D unclear. The sample consisted of PBMCs from blood, taken about 20 months after vaccination. The source is a man aged 45 to 75 who received an inactivated influenza vaccine. CDR3 amino acids: CASSLRKERDTIYF. The CDR3 nucleotides are TGTGCCAGCAGCTTAAGAAAGGAGAGGGACACCATATATTTT.